This entry concerns a single TCR beta chain. What it recognizes is unknown. The data stem from a study of cytomegalovirus exposure and HLA in healthy donors. Findings and limits, study-wide: The productive fraction for most TCR beta V segments was about 90% or about 30% in an earlier analysis.

PCR involved 60 Vbeta and 13 Jbeta primers. Produced via immunoSEQ multiplex PCR; TCRdb's table is partial and in-frame only. The table shows 150,000 to 200,000 clones, with under 80% occurring only once. Germline V gene sequence: CDR1 SGHVS, CDR2 FNYEAQ. V was clipped by 5 bases and J by 6 bases, with 10 bases between them. The CDR3 totals 12 residues. The TCR sequence derives from a female donor in good health and CMV-seronegative. The specimen was PBMCs. This chain links TRBV7-6 with TRBJ2-5; unclear D gene. The CDR3: CASSPLFQTQYF. The CDR3 DNA reads as TGTGCCAGCAGCCCTCTCTTTCAGACCCAGTACTTC. The full variable domain, with the rest looked up from reference TRBV7-6 and TRBJ2-5, is GAGVSQSPRYKVTKRGQDVALRCDPISGHVSLYWYRQALGQGPEFLTYFNYEAQQDKSGLPNDRFSAERPEGSISTLTIQRTEQRDSAMYRCASSPLFQTQYFGPGTRLLVL.